These 3 T cell receptor beta chains originate from one sample sequenced in a study of cytomegalovirus exposure and HLA in healthy donors. The PCR used 60 Vbeta and 13 Jbeta primers. Repertoires were generated with immunoSEQ multiplex PCR, while TCRdb's copy carries only in-frame clones and drops some. The sample holds 60,000 or so clones, 75% seen once. What was sequenced was PBMCs. These receptors were obtained from a woman in her thirties or forties in good health and CMV-seropositive.

The chain has TRBV19 and TRBJ1-2, with D perhaps matching TRBD1 (5 bases). CDR3 length equals 13 residues. The V gene lost 6 bases and the J gene lost 5 bases, with 13 bases spanning the gap. CDR1 is LNHDA, CDR2 SQIVND, per germline (reference sequence). In DNA, the CDR3 is TGTGCCAGTAGGATGACAGCAGGGTATGGCTACACCTTC. As protein: CASRMTAGYGYTF.

This sequence joins TRBV7-2 and TRBJ2-3; TRBD2 aligns across 9 bases. This CDR3 is built from 17 residues. The V segment lost 4 bases and the J segment 3 bases; nucleotides outside the gene matches: 11. Looked up from germline, CDR1 is SGHTA and CDR2 is FQGNSA. The CDR3 nucleotides are TGTGCCAGCAGCTACGGACCGCGGGGGGGGCGGACAGATACGCAGTATTTT. It is translated as CASSYGPRGGRTDTQYF.

V and J are TRBV19 and TRBJ1-1; TRBD1 matches 7 bases. The V gene's germline CDR1 is LNHDA and CDR2 SQIVND (reference sequence). The CDR3 is 15 residues long. Unmatched junction bases numbered 10, after V lost 6 bases and J lost 3 bases. CDR3 amino acids: CASSRQGHMDTEAFF. The CDR3 DNA is TGTGCCAGTAGCAGACAGGGTCATATGGACACTGAAGCTTTCTTT.